Reported below is one T cell receptor (beta chain). This entry comes from a study of blood T cell repertoires in COVID-19. Study at large: The samples span acute and convalescent COVID-19 from the United States, Italy and Spain. PBMCs, B-cell-depleted T cells, or T cells provided the cDNA or gDNA that made up the material.

In the original processing: Amplification of reference gene primers provided the estimated nucleated cell counts. Sequenced by immunoSEQ multiplex PCR; TCRdb stores in-frame clones only, minus some. The V and J calls and the clone size are those of that table, but D and trimming were determined from the DNA. The sample has about 100,000 clones, just over 85% seen once. The length of the CDR3 is 15 residues. V was shortened by 0 bases and J by 3 bases, with 12 bases between the two germline ends. Germline CDR1 and CDR2: SGDLS and YYNGEE. This sequence was found in a human donor in a cohort sampled during active COVID-19. J is TRBJ1-1 and V is TRBV9, with D unresolved. Specimen: peripheral blood. The CDR3 DNA reads TGTGCCAGCAGCGTAGAGGGTCGGCGGGACACTGAAGCTTTCTTT. Encoded protein: CASSVEGRRDTEAFF.